The rows below give T cell receptor beta chains drawn from one sample of a study of cytomegalovirus exposure and HLA in healthy donors. Clones were sequenced by immunoSEQ multiplex PCR, and TCRdb holds only the in-frame ones, with some missing. Of roughly 52,000 clones in the sample, around 82% are singletons; the top ten hold more than 1.4%. Material for sequencing was PBMCs. The source is a female donor in good health and CMV-seronegative. Both conserved end residues are part of each CDR3. The order of the fields is V gene, clone size, D gene, J gene, CDR3 protein, CDR3 DNA. A D gene is named only where the DNA matches it firmly. Clone size, where shown, is once, few, many, or a class for clones that have expanded.

V gene: TRBV6-5; clone size: .; D gene: TRBD2; J gene: TRBJ2-2; CDR3 protein: CASVAGGFTGELFF; CDR3 DNA: TGTGCCAGCGTGGCGGGGGGATTTACCGGGGAGCTGTTTTTT
V gene: TRBV6-5; clone size: .; D gene: .; J gene: TRBJ1-2; CDR3 protein: CATLPGQGSGYTF; CDR3 DNA: TGTGCCACCCTACCGGGGCAGGGGAGTGGCTACACCTTC
V gene: TRBV7-9; clone size: once; D gene: .; J gene: TRBJ1-4; CDR3 protein: CASSHYWAGSANEKLFF; CDR3 DNA: TGTGCCAGCAGCCACTACTGGGCAGGGTCCGCTAATGAAAAACTGTTTTTT
V gene: TRBV18; clone size: .; D gene: .; J gene: TRBJ1-5; CDR3 protein: CASSPQGGQSNQPQHF; CDR3 DNA: TGTGCCAGCTCACCACAGGGCGGACAGAGCAATCAGCCCCAGCATTTT
V gene: TRBV6-1; clone size: .; D gene: TRBD1; J gene: TRBJ1-4; CDR3 protein: CARRPGQSNEKLFF; CDR3 DNA: TGTGCCAGACGTCCGGGACAGAGTAATGAAAAACTGTTTTTT
V gene: TRBV7-2; clone size: .; D gene: TRBD2; J gene: TRBJ2-5; CDR3 protein: CASSLGGEGVETQYF; CDR3 DNA: TGTGCCAGCAGCTTAGGGGGGGAGGGCGTAGAGACCCAGTACTTC
V gene: TRBV27; clone size: .; D gene: .; J gene: TRBJ2-6; CDR3 protein: CASSYDRLAGANVLTF; CDR3 DNA: TGTGCCAGCAGTTATGACCGACTTGCAGGGGCCAACGTCCTGACTTTC
V gene: TRBV5-1; clone size: .; D gene: TRBD1; J gene: TRBJ1-2; CDR3 protein: CASSLGDRGGYTF; CDR3 DNA: TGCGCCAGCAGCTTGGGGGACAGGGGTGGCTACACCTTC
V gene: TRBV13; clone size: .; D gene: TRBD1; J gene: TRBJ2-1; CDR3 protein: CASSYGQGAGNEQFF; CDR3 DNA: TGTGCCAGCAGCTATGGACAGGGGGCCGGTAATGAGCAGTTCTTC
V gene: TRBV11-1; clone size: .; D gene: TRBD1; J gene: TRBJ1-1; CDR3 protein: CASSPRQGREAFF; CDR3 DNA: TGTGCCAGCAGCCCCAGACAGGGAAGGGAGGCTTTCTTT
V gene: TRBV7-9; clone size: .; D gene: .; J gene: TRBJ2-3; CDR3 protein: CASRRGTTDTQYF; CDR3 DNA: TGTGCCAGCCGCAGGGGAACGACAGATACGCAGTATTTT
V gene: TRBV2; clone size: .; D gene: TRBD1; J gene: TRBJ1-2; CDR3 protein: CASGDRGRAYGYTF; CDR3 DNA: TGTGCCAGCGGGGACAGGGGGCGGGCCTATGGCTACACCTTC
V gene: TRBV6-5; clone size: .; D gene: .; J gene: TRBJ2-7; CDR3 protein: CASSSTGPVIGEQYF; CDR3 DNA: TGTGCCAGCAGTTCCACAGGGCCCGTGATTGGAGAGCAGTACTTC
V gene: TRBV6-1; clone size: .; D gene: TRBD1; J gene: TRBJ2-5; CDR3 protein: CASSMDRVNQETQYF; CDR3 DNA: TGTGCCAGCAGCATGGACAGGGTGAACCAAGAGACCCAGTACTTC
V gene: TRBV5-6; clone size: .; D gene: .; J gene: TRBJ1-5; CDR3 protein: CASTYGTGNNQPQHF; CDR3 DNA: TGTGCCAGCACCTACGGTACGGGAAACAATCAGCCCCAGCATTTT
V gene: TRBV9; clone size: .; D gene: TRBD1; J gene: TRBJ1-4; CDR3 protein: CASNGGQGGEKLFF; CDR3 DNA: TGTGCCAGCAACGGAGGACAGGGGGGGGAAAAACTGTTTTTT
V gene: TRBV19; clone size: .; D gene: .; J gene: TRBJ2-3; CDR3 protein: CASGDLNRADTQYF; CDR3 DNA: TGTGCCAGTGGCGACCTGAATCGGGCAGATACGCAGTATTTT
V gene: TRBV7-9; clone size: .; D gene: .; J gene: TRBJ1-2; CDR3 protein: CASSLGQVANYGYTF; CDR3 DNA: TGTGCCAGCAGCTTAGGACAGGTTGCTAACTATGGCTACACCTTC
V gene: TRBV5-1; clone size: .; D gene: .; J gene: TRBJ1-1; CDR3 protein: CASSLAPQDSPPVRNTEAFF; CDR3 DNA: TGCGCCAGCAGCTTGGCACCCCAGGACAGCCCACCCGTCAGGAACACTGAAGCTTTCTTT
V gene: TRBV4-1; clone size: .; D gene: TRBD2; J gene: TRBJ2-5; CDR3 protein: CASSHAGTSGAETQYF; CDR3 DNA: TGCGCCAGCAGCCACGCCGGGACTAGCGGGGCGGAGACCCAGTACTTC
V gene: TRBV4-2; clone size: once; D gene: .; J gene: TRBJ2-7; CDR3 protein: CASSRNTGSYEQYF; CDR3 DNA: TGTGCCAGCAGCCGTAATACAGGATCCTACGAGCAGTACTTC
V gene: TRBV5-1; clone size: .; D gene: .; J gene: TRBJ1-1; CDR3 protein: CASSLAGNRPNTEAFF; CDR3 DNA: TGCGCCAGCAGCTTGGCAGGTAACCGCCCGAACACTGAAGCCTTCTTT
V gene: TRBV27; clone size: .; D gene: TRBD1; J gene: TRBJ2-6; CDR3 protein: CASSPDRGGSGANVLTF; CDR3 DNA: TGTGCCAGCAGTCCCGACAGGGGTGGCTCTGGGGCCAACGTCCTGACTTTC
V gene: TRBV7-8; clone size: .; D gene: TRBD2; J gene: TRBJ2-3; CDR3 protein: CASSPAAKGLASPPTDTQYF; CDR3 DNA: TGTGCCAGCAGCCCCGCGGCCAAGGGACTAGCGAGCCCCCCCACAGATACGCAGTATTTT
V gene: TRBV5-4; clone size: .; D gene: .; J gene: TRBJ1-3; CDR3 protein: CASTSSGNTIYF; CDR3 DNA: TGTGCCAGCACCTCCTCTGGAAACACCATATATTTT
V gene: TRBV20-1; clone size: .; D gene: .; J gene: TRBJ1-4; CDR3 protein: CSAISYRELFF; CDR3 DNA: TGCAGTGCTATTTCCTACAGGGAACTGTTTTTT
V gene: TRBV19; clone size: once; D gene: TRBD1; J gene: TRBJ1-4; CDR3 protein: CASLDREEKLFF; CDR3 DNA: TGTGCCAGTCTGGACAGGGAGGAAAAACTGTTTTTT
V gene: TRBV30; clone size: few; D gene: .; J gene: TRBJ1-1; CDR3 protein: CAWMVGRKAFF; CDR3 DNA: TGTGCCTGGATGGTGGGGCGTAAAGCTTTCTTT
V gene: TRBV5-1; clone size: .; D gene: .; J gene: TRBJ1-6; CDR3 protein: CASSLVGGPNSPLHF; CDR3 DNA: TGCGCCAGCAGCTTGGTGGGGGGTCCAAATTCACCCCTCCACTTT
V gene: TRBV18; clone size: .; D gene: .; J gene: TRBJ2-5; CDR3 protein: CASSPLPYNQETQYF; CDR3 DNA: TGTGCCAGCTCACCTCTTCCCTATAACCAAGAGACCCAGTACTTC
V gene: TRBV13; clone size: few; D gene: .; J gene: TRBJ1-1; CDR3 protein: CASSSTTGPNTEAFF; CDR3 DNA: TGTGCCAGCAGCTCAACGACAGGTCCGAACACTGAAGCTTTCTTT
V gene: TRBV20-1; clone size: .; D gene: .; J gene: TRBJ2-5; CDR3 protein: CSSGVQETQYF; CDR3 DNA: TGCAGCTCAGGGGTGCAAGAGACCCAGTACTTC
V gene: TRBV15; clone size: .; D gene: .; J gene: TRBJ1-5; CDR3 protein: CATSHKGRASLQKDQPQHF; CDR3 DNA: TGTGCCACCAGCCATAAGGGCAGGGCGAGTCTTCAAAAAGATCAGCCCCAGCATTTT
V gene: TRBV7-3; clone size: .; D gene: .; J gene: TRBJ1-1; CDR3 protein: CASSGEPNTEAFF; CDR3 DNA: TGTGCCAGCAGCGGAGAGCCCAACACTGAAGCTTTCTTT
V gene: TRBV5-1; clone size: .; D gene: .; J gene: TRBJ2-1; CDR3 protein: CASSLADFSYNEQFF; CDR3 DNA: TGCGCCAGCAGCTTGGCCGACTTCTCCTACAATGAGCAGTTCTTC
V gene: TRBV7-9; clone size: few; D gene: TRBD2; J gene: TRBJ2-5; CDR3 protein: CASGETSGKETQYF; CDR3 DNA: TGTGCCAGCGGGGAGACTAGCGGGAAAGAGACCCAGTACTTC
V gene: TRBV30; clone size: .; D gene: TRBD2; J gene: TRBJ2-5; CDR3 protein: CAWGPGRGRTQYF; CDR3 DNA: TGTGCCTGGGGCCCGGGGAGGGGCAGGACCCAGTACTTC
V gene: TRBV4-3; clone size: .; D gene: TRBD2; J gene: TRBJ2-3; CDR3 protein: CASSQEAGAVTDTQYF; CDR3 DNA: TGCGCCAGCAGCCAAGAAGCGGGGGCAGTCACAGATACGCAGTATTTT
V gene: TRBV18; clone size: .; D gene: .; J gene: TRBJ2-7; CDR3 protein: CASSQSSGHSSYEQYF; CDR3 DNA: TGTGCCAGCTCCCAATCAAGCGGGCACAGCTCCTACGAGCAGTACTTC
V gene: TRBV7-9; clone size: .; D gene: .; J gene: TRBJ1-1; CDR3 protein: CSSSEGQTMDFF; CDR3 DNA: TGTTCCAGCAGCGAAGGACAGACAATGGATTTCTTT
V gene: TRBV6-5; clone size: .; D gene: .; J gene: TRBJ2-7; CDR3 protein: CASRYSASSYEQYF; CDR3 DNA: TGTGCCAGCCGTTACTCTGCCAGCTCCTACGAGCAGTACTTC
V gene: TRBV7-9; clone size: .; D gene: TRBD1; J gene: TRBJ1-1; CDR3 protein: CSSGQGEAFF; CDR3 DNA: TGTTCCAGCGGACAGGGGGAAGCTTTCTTT
V gene: TRBV6-5; clone size: once; D gene: .; J gene: TRBJ2-1; CDR3 protein: CASSRDSRPQFF; CDR3 DNA: TGTGCCAGCAGCCGCGACAGTCGACCGCAGTTCTTC
V gene: TRBV5-1; clone size: .; D gene: TRBD1; J gene: TRBJ1-2; CDR3 protein: CASSLGQGTIEGYGYTF; CDR3 DNA: TGCGCCAGCAGCTTGGGACAGGGGACTATCGAAGGCTATGGCTACACCTTC